The following is a T cell receptor (beta chain) sequence with its context. The length of the CDR3 is 14 residues. Looked up from germline, CDR1 is SGHVS and CDR2 is FNYEAQ. Between the trimmed V and J ends, which lost 1 base and 4 bases, there was a span of 10 bases. The data originate from a study of control samples from healthy donors and cancer patients. Measured with immunoSEQ multiplex PCR; TCRdb has only the in-frame clones, and not every one. Of under 80,000 clones in the sample, around 95% are singletons; the top ten hold around 6.5%. The chain recombines TRBV7-6 with TRBJ2-5; D is unclear. The specimen sequenced was blood. The TCR was taken from a woman in her 40s in good health. CDR3 sequence reads: CASSLDPGRETQYF. DNA for the CDR3: TGTGCCAGCAGCTTAGATCCGGGCCGAGAGACCCAGTACTTC.